Listed below are T cell receptor beta chains from one sample, sequenced in a study of cytomegalovirus exposure and HLA in healthy donors. Using immunoSEQ multiplex PCR, the repertoire was profiled, and TCRdb retains in-frame clones only, with some absent. This table has 120,000 to 150,000 clones, 82% appearing once. Sequencing was done on a sample of PBMCs. These receptor sequences come from a man between 25 and 39 years old in good health and CMV-seropositive. Both conserved end residues are part of each CDR3. Each record gives: V gene, clone size, J gene, D gene, CDR3 DNA, CDR3 protein. A D gene is named only where the DNA matches it firmly. Part of the rows lack a size; the others show once, few, many or a class for expanded clones.

>TRBV25-1|.|TRBJ2-7|.
TGTGCCAGCAGTGAAGACAGGTCCCACGAGCAGTACTTC
CASSEDRSHEQYF
>TRBV7-9|.|TRBJ2-7|.
TGTGCCAGCAGCCCGGACAACTACGAGCAGTACTTC
CASSPDNYEQYF
>TRBV7-9|few|TRBJ2-5|TRBD1
TGTGCCAGCAGCCCTCCATGGGGAACAGGGGGCCAAGAGACCCAGTACTTC
CASSPPWGTGGQETQYF
>TRBV18|.|TRBJ2-1|TRBD2
TGTGCCAGCTCACCACGAGGAAGCGGGGGGGCCAATGAGCAGTTCTTC
CASSPRGSGGANEQFF
>TRBV30|.|TRBJ2-5|TRBD2
TGTGCCTGGAGTGGCCCAAAAGGACTAGCGGGGGGAGGAGGGGAGACCCAGTACTTC
CAWSGPKGLAGGGGETQYF
>TRBV7-2|.|TRBJ1-1|.
TGTGCCAGCAGTCAAGACTGGAACACTGAAGCTTTCTTT
CASSQDWNTEAFF
>TRBV6-5|.|TRBJ2-3|.
TGTGCCAGCAGACAGGGAAGCACAGATACGCAGTATTTT
CASRQGSTDTQYF
>TRBV19|.|TRBJ1-2|.
TGTGCCAGTAGTACCCCTTGGGGGCAGAGCTATGGCTACACCTTC
CASSTPWGQSYGYTF
>TRBV6-1|.|TRBJ2-1|TRBD2
TGTGCCAGCAGTGGCCGGAGCGGGGGCAACAATGAGCAGTTCTTC
CASSGRSGGNNEQFF
>TRBV19|.|TRBJ1-3|.
TGTGCCAGTAGTATTGCCAGCAGGAGAAACACCATATATTTT
CASSIASRRNTIYF
>TRBV15|.|TRBJ2-5|TRBD2
TGTGCCACCAGAAACACTAGCGGGAGGTCCCAAGAGACCCAGTACTTC
CATRNTSGRSQETQYF
>TRBV29-1|.|TRBJ2-2|TRBD2
TGCAGCGTTCAACCGGGACTAGCGGGAGGCGTCGGGGAGCTGTTTTTT
CSVQPGLAGGVGELFF
>TRBV9|.|TRBJ2-7|TRBD2
TGTGCCAGCAGCGCCACTAGCGGGAGGGACCACGAGCAGTACTTC
CASSATSGRDHEQYF
>TRBV28|.|TRBJ1-4|.
TGTGCCAGCAGTCTCCGACAGCTTGTCCTTCCAACTAATGAAAAACTGTTTTTT
CASSLRQLVLPTNEKLFF
>TRBV7-8|.|TRBJ2-7|.
TGTGCCAGCGAGGGCCCCCTCGGGTTCGAGCAGTACTTC
CASEGPLGFEQYF
>TRBV28|.|TRBJ2-7|TRBD2
TGTGCCAGCCGGGAGGGGGGGGACTCCTACGAGCAGTACTTC
CASREGGDSYEQYF
>TRBV19|.|TRBJ2-3|TRBD2
TGTGCCAGTAGTATCGGAGCGGGGGGCACAGATACGCAGTATTTT
CASSIGAGGTDTQYF
>TRBV30|.|TRBJ2-1|TRBD1
TGTGCCTGGAGAGGGACCGGGACAGGGGACTACAATGAGCAGTTCTTC
CAWRGTGTGDYNEQFF
>TRBV25-1|.|TRBJ2-5|TRBD2
TGTGCCAGCAGCAAGACTAGCTCCCAAGAGACCCAGTACTTC
CASSKTSSQETQYF
>TRBV6-4|.|TRBJ2-2|.
TGTGCCAGCAGGGACGGCCTGGCCATGAACACCGGGGAGCTGTTTTTT
CASRDGLAMNTGELFF
>TRBV30|.|TRBJ2-7|.
TGTGCCTGGAGACAGGGCTACGAGCAGTACTTC
CAWRQGYEQYF
>TRBV10-3|.|TRBJ1-5|TRBD1
TGTGCCATCAGTTCCGGGACAGGGGATCAGCCCCAGCATTTT
CAISSGTGDQPQHF
>TRBV6-1|once|TRBJ2-3|TRBD2
TGTGCCAGCAGTGAACTAGCGGGAGCAGATACGCAGTATTTT
CASSELAGADTQYF
>TRBV7-2|.|TRBJ1-2|.
TGTGCCAGCAGCCTGCAGGAGCAGGGGGGCTACACCTTC
CASSLQEQGGYTF
>TRBV15|.|TRBJ2-1|.
TGTGCCACCAGCAGAGATCCCCCCAAATACAATGAGCAGTTCTTC
CATSRDPPKYNEQFF
>TRBV5-1|few|TRBJ2-5|TRBD1
TGCGCCAGCTCCCAGGGGAGGACAGGGGGCCCAGAGACCCAGTACTTC
CASSQGRTGGPETQYF
>TRBV12-5|.|TRBJ1-1|TRBD1
TGTGCTAGTGGTTTGGTAATGATTTCGGGACAGCCTAACACTGAAGCTTTCTTT
CASGLVMISGQPNTEAFF
>TRBV15|.|TRBJ2-5|TRBD1
TGTGCCACCAGCAGAGATTTTACAGGGGAACAAGAGACCCAGTACTTC
CATSRDFTGEQETQYF
>TRBV9|.|TRBJ1-2|.
TGTGCCAGCAGCGTAGCAAAGGCAGGGGATTCCTATGGCTACACCTTC
CASSVAKAGDSYGYTF
>TRBV1|.|TRBJ2-7|.
TGCACCAGCAGCCAAGCCGGGTACGAGCAGTACTTC
CTSSQAGYEQYF
>TRBV5-5|few|TRBJ2-3|TRBD1
TGTGCCAGCAGCGAGGCTCCGGGGACAGGGAGCACAGATACGCAGTATTTT
CASSEAPGTGSTDTQYF
>TRBV28|.|TRBJ2-5|.
TGTGCCAGCAGTTTATCCCGGGCCAGCGGGACACAAGAGACCCAGTACTTC
CASSLSRASGTQETQYF
>TRBV9|.|TRBJ2-3|TRBD2
TGTGCCAGCAGCTACCGGACTAGCGGGAGCACAGATACGCAGTATTTT
CASSYRTSGSTDTQYF
>TRBV30|.|TRBJ2-7|.
TGTGCCTGGAGTAACCCGCTCTGGGGCAACGAGCAGTACTTC
CAWSNPLWGNEQYF
>TRBV28|.|TRBJ2-1|.
TGTGCCAGCAGTTTATCGACAACAGGCACCGGTACGGGGTTCTTC
CASSLSTTGTGTGFF
>TRBV30|.|TRBJ2-1|.
TGTACCTGGACTGCTAACCGCAATGAGCAGTTCTTC
CTWTANRNEQFF
>TRBV4-1|.|TRBJ1-4|.
TGCGCCAGCAGACTGGGGAGGAATGAAAAACTGTTTTTT
CASRLGRNEKLFF
>TRBV5-4|.|TRBJ2-5|TRBD2
TGTGCCAGCAGCACACGGACTAGCGGGGTTGAGACCCAGTACTTC
CASSTRTSGVETQYF
>TRBV5-4|.|TRBJ2-3|TRBD2
TGTGCCAGCAGCCCGGGGGGGCATACGCAGTATTTT
CASSPGGHTQYF
>TRBV7-2|.|TRBJ1-2|.
TGTGCCAGCAGCCCGGATTTGGGGCCGGATGGCTACACCTTC
CASSPDLGPDGYTF
>TRBV5-6|.|TRBJ1-6|.
TGTGCCAGCCCCACGGGCTCCTATAATTCACCCCTCCACTTT
CASPTGSYNSPLHF
>TRBV30|.|TRBJ1-4|TRBD1
TGTGCCTGGAGTCCAGGACAGGGGGGGGAAAAACTGTTTTTT
CAWSPGQGGEKLFF
>TRBV28|.|TRBJ2-1|TRBD1
TGTGCCACCGGGACAGCAGACGATGAGCAGTTCTTC
CATGTADDEQFF
>TRBV4-3|.|TRBJ2-4|.
TGCGCCAGCAGCCAAGATTACAGGGCCCCGGGCAAAAACATTCAGTACTTC
CASSQDYRAPGKNIQYF
>TRBV6-4|.|TRBJ2-7|TRBD2
TGTGCCAGCAGTGTTCTAGCGGGAGTTGTATACGAGCAGTACTTC
CASSVLAGVVYEQYF
>TRBV30|few|TRBJ2-5|TRBD2
TGTGCCTGGAGTGTAGGCCTAGCGGGAGGTGGGACCCAGTACTTC
CAWSVGLAGGGTQYF
>TRBV30|.|TRBJ2-3|.
TGTGCCTTAACCATAGCGGTCACAGATACGCAGTATTTT
CALTIAVTDTQYF
>TRBV27|.|TRBJ2-7|TRBD1
TGTGCCAGCAGACCTACAGGGGCCGTCTACGAGCAGTACTTC
CASRPTGAVYEQYF
>TRBV7-9|.|TRBJ1-4|.
TGTGCCAGCAGCTTAGCGGCAGGTGTAATCGAAAAACTGTTTTTT
CASSLAAGVIEKLFF
>TRBV4-3|few|TRBJ2-7|TRBD1
TGCGCCAGCAGCCAAGGGCCTGGGACAGCATACTCCTACGAGCAGTACTTC
CASSQGPGTAYSYEQYF
>TRBV7-6|.|TRBJ2-5|.
TGTGCCAGCAGCTTAGGGGTAGCGGCGACCCAGTACTTC
CASSLGVAATQYF
>TRBV6-1|few|TRBJ1-3|.
TGTGCCAGCAGGGCCGAGACATTTGGAAACACCATATATTTT
CASRAETFGNTIYF
>TRBV5-5|few|TRBJ1-1|.
TGTGCCAGCAGCCCCGATCAGGGGAGCACTGAAGCTTTCTTT
CASSPDQGSTEAFF
>TRBV19|.|TRBJ2-1|.
TGTGCCAGTAGCGATGGGGGGTACAATGAGCAGTTCTTC
CASSDGGYNEQFF
>TRBV15|few|TRBJ1-1|TRBD1
TGTGCCACCAGCAGAGGGACAGGGGGGCAGACTGAAGCTTTCTTT
CATSRGTGGQTEAFF
>TRBV5-5|.|TRBJ2-1|TRBD2
TGTGCCAGCAGCTTGGGGCTAGCGGGTTACAATGAGCAGTTCTTC
CASSLGLAGYNEQFF
>TRBV2|.|TRBJ2-4|TRBD1
TGTGCCAGCAGGGGACAGGGGGCCGGATCCAAAAACATTCAGTACTTC
CASRGQGAGSKNIQYF